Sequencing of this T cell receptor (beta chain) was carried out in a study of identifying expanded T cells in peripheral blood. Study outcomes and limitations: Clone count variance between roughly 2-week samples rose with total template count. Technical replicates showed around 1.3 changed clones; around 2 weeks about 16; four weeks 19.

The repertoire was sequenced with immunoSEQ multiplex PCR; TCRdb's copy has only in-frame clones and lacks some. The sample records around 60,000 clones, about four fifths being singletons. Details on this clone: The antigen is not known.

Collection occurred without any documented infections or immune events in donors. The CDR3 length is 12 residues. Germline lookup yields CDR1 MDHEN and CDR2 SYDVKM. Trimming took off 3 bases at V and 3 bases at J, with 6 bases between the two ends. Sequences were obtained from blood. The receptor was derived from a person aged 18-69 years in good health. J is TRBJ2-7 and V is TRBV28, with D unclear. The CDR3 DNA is TGTGCCAGCAGTTTCCAGAACTACGAGCAGTACTTC. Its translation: CASSFQNYEQYF.